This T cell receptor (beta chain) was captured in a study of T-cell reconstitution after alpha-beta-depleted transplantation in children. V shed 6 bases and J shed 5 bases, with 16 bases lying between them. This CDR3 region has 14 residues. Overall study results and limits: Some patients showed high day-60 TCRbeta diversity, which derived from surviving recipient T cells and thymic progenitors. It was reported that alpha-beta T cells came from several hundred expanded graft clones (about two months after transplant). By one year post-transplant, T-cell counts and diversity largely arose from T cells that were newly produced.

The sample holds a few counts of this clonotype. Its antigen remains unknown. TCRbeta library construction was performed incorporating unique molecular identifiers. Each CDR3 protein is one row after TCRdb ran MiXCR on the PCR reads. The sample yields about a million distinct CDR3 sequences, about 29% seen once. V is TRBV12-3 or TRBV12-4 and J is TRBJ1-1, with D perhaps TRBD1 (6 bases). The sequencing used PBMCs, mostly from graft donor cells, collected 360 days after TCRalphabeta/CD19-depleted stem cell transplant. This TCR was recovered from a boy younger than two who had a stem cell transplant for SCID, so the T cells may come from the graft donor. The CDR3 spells CASRYTGTWTEAFF. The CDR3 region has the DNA TGTGCCAGCAGGTATACAGGGACGTGGACTGAAGCTTTCTTT.